This T cell receptor beta chain was captured in a study of T cell repertoires in cytomegalovirus infection. Study at large: CMV infection together with matching HLA type was indicated by public TCR beta signatures. Study-level points and caveats: Cumulated frequencies of public TCR beta families served to identify carriers of CMV plus the relevant HLA. Within the response measured ex vivo, HLA-C-restricted CMV-specific TCR beta clonotypes were dominant.

This clonotype was counted ten times or more. Its antigen is currently unknown. Germline CDR1 MNHEY, CDR2 SVGEGT. This CDR3 contains 15 residues. V was shortened by 2 bases and J by 1 base, with 11 bases between the two germline ends. From the reads, TCRdb called clonotypes with MiXCR, one entry per CDR3 protein. The sample lists 400,000 or so distinct CDR3 sequences, around 18% occurring once. The clonotype originates from a human donor in good health (CMV status not recorded). Some clones in this sample may be carry-over from other donors' samples. The V and J genes are TRBV6-2 or TRBV6-3 and TRBJ1-1; D is unresolved. The sequenced sample consisted of PBMCs. The CDR3 sequence: CASSYRTRGNTEAFF. The CDR3 coding sequence is TGTGCCAGCAGTTACAGGACTCGCGGGAACACTGAAGCTTTCTTT.